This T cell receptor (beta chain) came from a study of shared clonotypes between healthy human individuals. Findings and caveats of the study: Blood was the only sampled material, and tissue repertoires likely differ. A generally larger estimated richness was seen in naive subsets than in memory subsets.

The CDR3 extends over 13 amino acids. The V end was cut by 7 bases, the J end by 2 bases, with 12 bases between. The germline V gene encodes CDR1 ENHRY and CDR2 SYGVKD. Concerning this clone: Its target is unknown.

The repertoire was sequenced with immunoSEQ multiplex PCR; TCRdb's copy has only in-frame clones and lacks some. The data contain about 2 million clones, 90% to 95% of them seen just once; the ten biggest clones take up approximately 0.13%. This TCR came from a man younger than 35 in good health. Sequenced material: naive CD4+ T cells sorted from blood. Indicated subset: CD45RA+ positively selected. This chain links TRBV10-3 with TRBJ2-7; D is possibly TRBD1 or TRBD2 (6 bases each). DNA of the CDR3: TGTGCCATCACCTCCGGGGGCCCCTACGAGCAGTACTTC. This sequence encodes CAITSGGPYEQYF.